Listed below are T cell receptor beta chains from one sample, sequenced in a study of T cell repertoires in cytomegalovirus infection. Using its own MiXCR run on the reads, TCRdb lists one record per CDR3 protein. The sample lists some 200,000 distinct CDR3 sequences, roughly 34% occurring once. Antigens of these TCRs are unknown. Sample: CD8+ T cells from cultured PBMCs, taken from culture after CMV antigen stimulation. The source of these receptors is a human donor in good health (CMV status not recorded). Some clones in this sample may be carry-over from other donors' samples. Each CDR3 is given with its conserved first and last residue. The D gene is left open where the match is weak. Rows give clone size only sometimes, using once, few, many, or a class for an expanded clone.

clone_size: -; d_call: -; j_call: TRBJ2-7; v_call: TRBV30; cdr3_nt: TGTGCCTGGAGTGGCGAACCCCGTTCCTACGAGCAGTACTTC; cdr3_aa: CAWSGEPRSYEQYF
clone_size: once; d_call: TRBD2; j_call: TRBJ2-1; v_call: TRBV7-9; cdr3_nt: TGTGCCAGCAGCTGGACTAGCGGGAGGGCCAGGGACAATGAGCAGTTCTTC; cdr3_aa: CASSWTSGRARDNEQFF
clone_size: once; d_call: -; j_call: TRBJ2-1; v_call: TRBV7-3; cdr3_nt: TGTGCCAGCAGCTTAGCTCAGACCCGTCTAGCGAGCTTCTTC; cdr3_aa: CASSLAQTRLASFF
clone_size: few; d_call: -; j_call: TRBJ1-5; v_call: TRBV2; cdr3_nt: TGTGCCAGCAGCCCTCTAGGAGGTAGCAATCAGCCCCAGCATTTT; cdr3_aa: CASSPLGGSNQPQHF
clone_size: -; d_call: -; j_call: TRBJ2-3; v_call: TRBV7-9; cdr3_nt: TGTGCCAGCAGCCCGGGGATGAGGGATACGCAGTATTTT; cdr3_aa: CASSPGMRDTQYF
clone_size: -; d_call: TRBD1; j_call: TRBJ2-2; v_call: TRBV6-2/TRBV6-3; cdr3_nt: TGTGCCAGCAGTTACTCGACAGGGGTCCTCCATTTCACCGGGGAGCTGTTTTTT; cdr3_aa: CASSYSTGVLHFTGELFF
clone_size: -; d_call: -; j_call: TRBJ2-5; v_call: TRBV6-1; cdr3_nt: TGTGCCAGCACCCAATATCTGGGGGAGACCCAGTACTTC; cdr3_aa: CASTQYLGETQYF
clone_size: -; d_call: -; j_call: TRBJ2-1; v_call: TRBV12-3/TRBV12-4; cdr3_nt: TGTGCCAGCAGTAAAAGGGGCGCTTACAATGAGCAGTTCTTC; cdr3_aa: CASSKRGAYNEQFF
clone_size: -; d_call: TRBD1; j_call: TRBJ1-4; v_call: TRBV12-3/TRBV12-4; cdr3_nt: TGTGCCAGCAGTTCACTAGGTTGGGGACAGCTTAATGAAAAACTGTTTTTT; cdr3_aa: CASSSLGWGQLNEKLFF
clone_size: few; d_call: TRBD1; j_call: TRBJ1-4; v_call: TRBV5-3; cdr3_nt: TGTGCCAGTATGAACCGAGGACAGGGGGCAAAGACTGCTAATGAAAAACTGTTTTTT; cdr3_aa: CASMNRGQGAKTANEKLFF